This is a list of T cell receptor beta chains from one sample in a study of control samples from healthy donors and cancer patients. Assay: immunoSEQ multiplex PCR; the TCRdb copy retains only in-frame clones and omits some. The sample has about 130,000 clones, around nine tenths seen once. The sample taken for sequencing was blood. These receptor sequences come from a man younger than 35 in good health. Both conserved end residues are part of each CDR3. A D gene is named only where the DNA matches it firmly. Part of the rows lack a size; the others show once, few, many or a class for expanded clones.

CDR3nt	CDR3aa	v_gene	abundance	j_gene	d_gene
TGTGCCAGCAGCAAAATACAGGGACGGACAGATACGCAGTATTTT	CASSKIQGRTDTQYF	TRBV7-9	-	TRBJ2-3	-
TGTGCCAGCAGCAAAAGCGATACGCAGTATTTT	CASSKSDTQYF	TRBV5-8	-	TRBJ2-3	-
TGTGCCAGCAGCTTGGAGGGGCTAGCGAACACCGGGGAGCTGTTTTTT	CASSLEGLANTGELFF	TRBV5-4	-	TRBJ2-2	-
TGTGCCAGCAGTCCACCGGACAGAGATGCTGGAAACACCATATATTTT	CASSPPDRDAGNTIYF	TRBV6-6	-	TRBJ1-3	-
TGTGCCAGTAGTATAGTAGGGCAGTCCTACGAGCAGTACTTC	CASSIVGQSYEQYF	TRBV19	-	TRBJ2-7	-
TGCGCCAGCAGCCAACAAGAAGGGGAAGCTTTCTTT	CASSQQEGEAFF	TRBV5-1	-	TRBJ1-1	-
TGTGCCTGGAGTGCTCAGGAGACTGGAAACACCATATATTTT	CAWSAQETGNTIYF	TRBV30	-	TRBJ1-3	-
TGTGCCAGCTCACCACAGGACTCTAGCGGGGGTAAAGAGACCCAGTACTTC	CASSPQDSSGGKETQYF	TRBV18	-	TRBJ2-5	TRBD2
TGTGCCAGTATTAGAGTTACAGGGCTTACTGAAGCTTTCTTT	CASIRVTGLTEAFF	TRBV27	once	TRBJ1-1	-
TGTGCCAGCAGCTTAGGTAGCGGGGGGATCCAAGAGACCCAGTACTTC	CASSLGSGGIQETQYF	TRBV7-8	once	TRBJ2-5	TRBD2
TGTGCCAGCTCATACGACTCAAGCTACAATGAGCAGTTCTTC	CASSYDSSYNEQFF	TRBV18	-	TRBJ2-1	-
TGTGCCTGGAGCAGACTAAGCCTTATGAACACTGAAGCTTTCTTT	CAWSRLSLMNTEAFF	TRBV30	-	TRBJ1-1	-
TGTGCCAGCAGCTTAACGAACACTGAAGCTTTCTTT	CASSLTNTEAFF	TRBV5-6	-	TRBJ1-1	-
TGTGCCAGTAGTATTGGGCCGGACGGTACGCAGTATTTT	CASSIGPDGTQYF	TRBV19	-	TRBJ2-3	-
TGTGCCAGCAGCCAAGATATCACAGCTGATCACTATGGCTACACCTTC	CASSQDITADHYGYTF	TRBV3-1/TRBV3-2	-	TRBJ1-2	-
TGTGCCAGCAGCCCCGGACAGGGGAATCAGCCCCAGCATTTT	CASSPGQGNQPQHF	TRBV6-5	-	TRBJ1-5	TRBD1
TGTGCCAGCAGTTACAGTACAGGGACCACTGAAGCTTTCTTT	CASSYSTGTTEAFF	TRBV6-5	-	TRBJ1-1	-
TGCGCCAGCAGTGAGGGGTGGGGGATATCCTACGAGCAGTACTTC	CASSEGWGISYEQYF	TRBV10-2	few	TRBJ2-7	-
TGTGCCAACACTATGGGACAGGGGACCTACAATGAGCAGTTCTTC	CANTMGQGTYNEQFF	TRBV2	-	TRBJ2-1	TRBD1
TGTGCCAGCAGCTTTTTTCGATCATCCTACAATGAGCAGTTCTTC	CASSFFRSSYNEQFF	TRBV7-9	-	TRBJ2-1	-
TGTGCCAGCACCAGCTCACAGGGGTACTATGGCTACACCTTC	CASTSSQGYYGYTF	TRBV2	-	TRBJ1-2	TRBD1
TGTGCCAGCAGTTTATTGGCAGGGGGCGCGCTCTACTATGGCTACACCTTC	CASSLLAGGALYYGYTF	TRBV28	-	TRBJ1-2	TRBD1
TGCGCCAGCAGCTTAACAGGAGTTAATTCACCCCTCCACTTT	CASSLTGVNSPLHF	TRBV5-1	-	TRBJ1-6	-
TGCGCCAGCATGGGCATGATGAACACTGAAGCTTTCTTT	CASMGMMNTEAFF	TRBV10-2	-	TRBJ1-1	-
TGTGCCAGCAGGAAAAGGACAGGAGAGGACTATAGCAATCAGCCCCAGCATTTT	CASRKRTGEDYSNQPQHF	TRBV2	few	TRBJ1-5	TRBD1
TGTGCCAGCCGCGGACAGAATCAGGGCCAGCCCCAGCATTTT	CASRGQNQGQPQHF	TRBV6-6	-	TRBJ1-5	-
TGTGCCAGCAGTGAATGGGAGACCCAGTACTTC	CASSEWETQYF	TRBV25-1	-	TRBJ2-5	-
TGTGCCAGCAGTTATAGTAGGGACCCAGAAGCTTTCTTT	CASSYSRDPEAFF	TRBV6-5	-	TRBJ1-1	-
TGTGCCAGCAGTGACACACTCTATGGCTACACCTTC	CASSDTLYGYTF	TRBV6-1	-	TRBJ1-2	-
TGTGCCAGTAGTATGCTAGCGGGCCCCTCCTACAATGAGCAGTTCTTC	CASSMLAGPSYNEQFF	TRBV19	-	TRBJ2-1	TRBD2
TGTGCCAGCAGCCCGACGGATTACACTGAAGCTTTCTTT	CASSPTDYTEAFF	TRBV28	few	TRBJ1-1	-
TGCGCCAGCAGCCAAGGCCCAAACGGGACACCAAGAAACACCATATATTTT	CASSQGPNGTPRNTIYF	TRBV4-1	-	TRBJ1-3	-
TGTGCCAGCAGCCAAGATCTAACCAACACCGGGGAGCTGTTTTTT	CASSQDLTNTGELFF	TRBV3-1/TRBV3-2	-	TRBJ2-2	-
TGTGCCAGCAGCACCCCTGTGGGTCCCGAGCAGTACTTC	CASSTPVGPEQYF	TRBV12-3/TRBV12-4	-	TRBJ2-7	-
TGTGCCAGCAGACTCGAGGTGGGCTACACCTTC	CASRLEVGYTF	TRBV2	few	TRBJ1-2	-
TGCGCCAGCAGGACAACCGGGACAGTGAATTCACCCCTCCACTTT	CASRTTGTVNSPLHF	TRBV5-1	-	TRBJ1-6	TRBD1
TGTGCCACCAGCAGAGGACGGACTAGCAGAAACAATGAGCAGTTCTTC	CATSRGRTSRNNEQFF	TRBV15	-	TRBJ2-1	TRBD2
TGCGCCAGCAGCCAAGATGGGGCGAGTAATGAGCAGTTCTTC	CASSQDGASNEQFF	TRBV4-3	-	TRBJ2-1	-
TGTGCCAGCAGCCCGGGACTAGCGGGAGTTGATACGCAGTATTTT	CASSPGLAGVDTQYF	TRBV7-3	-	TRBJ2-3	TRBD2
TGTGCCAGCAGTCATACAGGGTCCTACAATGAGCAGTTCTTC	CASSHTGSYNEQFF	TRBV3-1/TRBV3-2	-	TRBJ2-1	-
TGTGCCAGCAGATACGGAGATTCGGGAAACATTCAGTACTTC	CASRYGDSGNIQYF	TRBV6-2/TRBV6-3	-	TRBJ2-4	-
TGCGCCAGCAGCGAGACCGGGACAGAAATCTATGGCTACACCTTC	CASSETGTEIYGYTF	TRBV4-1	-	TRBJ1-2	TRBD1
TGCAGCGTTGGGCCCCAGTTCTTC	CSVGPQFF	TRBV29-1	-	TRBJ2-1	-
TGTGCCAGCAGCTTAAAGGGGACCAAAAACATTCAGTACTTC	CASSLKGTKNIQYF	TRBV7-2	-	TRBJ2-4	-
TGTGCCAGCAGCCGGGGGGACAACGGGGAGCTGTTTTTT	CASSRGDNGELFF	TRBV5-5	-	TRBJ2-2	-
TGTGCCAGCAGCTTAGAGTCTAGCGGAATTGCCTACAATGAGCAGTTCTTC	CASSLESSGIAYNEQFF	TRBV13	-	TRBJ2-1	TRBD2
TGCGCCAGCAGCTTGGGATTCGGCGGGGGAAACACAGATACGCAGTATTTT	CASSLGFGGGNTDTQYF	TRBV5-1	-	TRBJ2-3	TRBD2
TGTGCCAGTAGTACAGGGGATGGCTATGGCTACACCTTC	CASSTGDGYGYTF	TRBV19	-	TRBJ1-2	-
TGTGCCAGCAGCGTGGCCGGGACCCTCGGGGAGCTGTTTTTT	CASSVAGTLGELFF	TRBV9	-	TRBJ2-2	-
TGTGCCAGCAGCCAAGAGGCGGAGAACTTCTATGGCTACACCTTC	CASSQEAENFYGYTF	TRBV3-1/TRBV3-2	-	TRBJ1-2	-
TGTGCCAGCAGCTTAGTGGGAGGGGGTCACACTGAAGCTTTCTTT	CASSLVGGGHTEAFF	TRBV7-8	-	TRBJ1-1	-
TGTGCCAGCAGCCCAGGGACCTTCTCAACGGGAGCTTTCTTT	CASSPGTFSTGAFF	TRBV7-6	-	TRBJ1-1	-
TGTGCCAGCAGTGGGGCAGGGAACAATGAGCAGTTCTTC	CASSGAGNNEQFF	TRBV25-1	few	TRBJ2-1	-